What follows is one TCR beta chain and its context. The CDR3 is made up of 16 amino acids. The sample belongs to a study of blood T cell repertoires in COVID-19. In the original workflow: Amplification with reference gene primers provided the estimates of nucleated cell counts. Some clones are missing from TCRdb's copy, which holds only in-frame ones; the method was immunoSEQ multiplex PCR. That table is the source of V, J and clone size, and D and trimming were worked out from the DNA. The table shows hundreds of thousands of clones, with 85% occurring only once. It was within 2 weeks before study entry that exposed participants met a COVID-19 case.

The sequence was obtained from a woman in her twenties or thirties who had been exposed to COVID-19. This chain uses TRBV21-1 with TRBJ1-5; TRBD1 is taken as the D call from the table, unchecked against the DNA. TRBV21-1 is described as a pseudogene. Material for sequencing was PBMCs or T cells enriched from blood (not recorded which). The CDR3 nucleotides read TGTGCCAGCAGCAATCCAGGGCAGAATAGCAATCAGCCCCAGCATTTT. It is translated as CASSNPGQNSNQPQHF.